This T cell receptor beta chain came from a study of cytomegalovirus exposure and HLA in healthy donors. Findings and caveats of the study: In a later analysis, CMV-associated beta chains were mostly HLA-associated, it appeared. Because they were indistinguishable, some V segments, including TRBV6-2 and TRBV6-3, were excluded. Donors belonging to an Asian-associated ancestry cluster reportedly showed fewer N-insertions in productive TCRs than the 666-donor mean, according to what a later analysis found.

A note on this clone: No antigen is known for it.

PCR amplification relied on 60 Vbeta primers (plus 13 Jbeta primers). Clones were read by immunoSEQ multiplex PCR, and TCRdb kept only the in-frame ones, dropping some. The table has around 190,000 clones, around 77% seen once; the top ten hold over 2%. CDR1 ENHRY and CDR2 SYGVKD come from the germline V gene. The CDR3 length is 15 residues. Trimming shortened V by 0 bases and J by 5 bases, and 11 bases separated the two germline ends. The sequence derives from a man in his sixties in good health and CMV-seronegative. The sequenced sample consisted of PBMCs. V and J are TRBV10-3 and TRBJ1-5; no clear D. As DNA, the CDR3 is TGTGCCATCAGTGAGTCTAACCCGCGCGATCAGCCCCAGCATTTT. Amino acid sequence: CAISESNPRDQPQHF.